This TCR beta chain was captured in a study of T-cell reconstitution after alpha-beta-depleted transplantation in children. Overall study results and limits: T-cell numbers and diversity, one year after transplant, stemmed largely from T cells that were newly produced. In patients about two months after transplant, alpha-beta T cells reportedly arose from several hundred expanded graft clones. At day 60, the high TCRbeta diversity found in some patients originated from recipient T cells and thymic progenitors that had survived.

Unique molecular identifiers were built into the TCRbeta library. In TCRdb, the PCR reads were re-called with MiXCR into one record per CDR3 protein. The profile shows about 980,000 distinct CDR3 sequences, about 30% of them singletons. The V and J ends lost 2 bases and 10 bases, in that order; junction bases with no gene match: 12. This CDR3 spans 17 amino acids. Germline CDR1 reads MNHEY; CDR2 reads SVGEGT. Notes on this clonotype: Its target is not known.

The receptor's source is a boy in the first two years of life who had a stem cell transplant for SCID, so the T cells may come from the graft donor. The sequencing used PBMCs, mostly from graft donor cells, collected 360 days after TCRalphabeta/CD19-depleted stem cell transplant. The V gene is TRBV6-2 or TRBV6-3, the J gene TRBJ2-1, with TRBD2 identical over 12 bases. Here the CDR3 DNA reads TGTGCCAGCAGTTACAACGCCCGACTAGCGGGGGCCGGAGAGCAGTTCTTC. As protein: CASSYNARLAGAGEQFF.